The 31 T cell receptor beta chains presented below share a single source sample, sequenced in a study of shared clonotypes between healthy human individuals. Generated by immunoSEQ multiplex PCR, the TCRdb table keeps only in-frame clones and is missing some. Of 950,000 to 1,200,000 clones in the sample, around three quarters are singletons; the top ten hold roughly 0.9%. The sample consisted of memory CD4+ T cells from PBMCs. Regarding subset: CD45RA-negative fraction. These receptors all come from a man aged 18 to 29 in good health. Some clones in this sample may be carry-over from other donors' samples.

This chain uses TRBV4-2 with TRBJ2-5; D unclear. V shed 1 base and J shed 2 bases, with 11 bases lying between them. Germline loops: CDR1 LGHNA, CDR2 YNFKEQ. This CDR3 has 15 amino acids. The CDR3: CASSQGAAIQETQYF. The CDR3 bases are TGTGCCAGCAGCCAAGGGGCAGCTATTCAAGAGACCCAGTACTTC.

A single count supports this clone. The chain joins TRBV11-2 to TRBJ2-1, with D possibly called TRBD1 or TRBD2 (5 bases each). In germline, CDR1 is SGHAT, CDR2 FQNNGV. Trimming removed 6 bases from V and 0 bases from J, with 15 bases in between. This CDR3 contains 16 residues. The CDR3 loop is CASRDIGGGSYNEQFF. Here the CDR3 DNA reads TGTGCCAGCAGGGACATAGGTGGGGGCTCCTACAATGAGCAGTTCTTC.

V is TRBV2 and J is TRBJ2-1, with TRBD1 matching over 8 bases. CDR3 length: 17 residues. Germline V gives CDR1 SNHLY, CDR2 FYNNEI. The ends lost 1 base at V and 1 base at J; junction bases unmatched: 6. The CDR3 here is CASSEEVWTGSYNEQFF. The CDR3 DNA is TGTGCCAGCAGTGAAGAGGTTTGGACAGGGTCCTACAATGAGCAGTTCTTC.

The CDR3 region is CASSRGQYYGYTF. Here the CDR3 DNA reads TGTGCCAGCAGCAGGGGACAATACTATGGCTACACCTTC. The chain uses TRBV28 and TRBJ1-2; the D gene is possibly TRBD1 (6 bases). The V and J ends lost 6 bases and 3 bases respectively, with 11 bases between them. Germline V gives CDR1 MDHEN, CDR2 SYDVKM. This CDR3 is 13 amino acids long.

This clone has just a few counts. The CDR3: CASSLDWMNTEAFF. DNA for the CDR3: TGTGCCAGCAGCTTGGATTGGATGAACACTGAAGCTTTCTTT. The V call is TRBV5-4, the J call TRBJ1-1; no reliable D call. The CDR3 is made up of 14 amino acids. Germline CDR1 is SGHNT and CDR2 is YYREEE (reference sequence). V was shortened by 0 bases and J by 0 bases, with 6 bases between the two germline ends.

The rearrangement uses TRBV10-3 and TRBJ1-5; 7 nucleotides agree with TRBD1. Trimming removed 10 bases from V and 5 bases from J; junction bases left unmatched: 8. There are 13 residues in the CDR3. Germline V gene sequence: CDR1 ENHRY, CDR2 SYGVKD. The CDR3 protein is CATQTGRDQPQHF. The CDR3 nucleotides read TGTGCCACGCAGACAGGGAGGGATCAGCCCCAGCATTTT.

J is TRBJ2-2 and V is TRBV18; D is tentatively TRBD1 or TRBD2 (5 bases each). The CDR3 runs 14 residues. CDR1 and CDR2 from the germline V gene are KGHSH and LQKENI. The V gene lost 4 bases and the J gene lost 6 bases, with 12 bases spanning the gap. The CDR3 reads CASSQGWDAGELFF. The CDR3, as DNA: TGTGCCAGCTCACAGGGTTGGGACGCCGGGGAGCTGTTTTTT.

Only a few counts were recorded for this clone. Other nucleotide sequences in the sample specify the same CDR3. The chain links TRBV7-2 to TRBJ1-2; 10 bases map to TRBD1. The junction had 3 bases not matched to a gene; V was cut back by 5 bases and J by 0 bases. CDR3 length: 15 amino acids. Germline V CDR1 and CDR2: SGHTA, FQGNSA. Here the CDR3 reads CASSRDRGPNYGYTF. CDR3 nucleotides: TGTGCCAGCAGCCGGGACAGGGGTCCTAACTATGGCTACACCTTC.

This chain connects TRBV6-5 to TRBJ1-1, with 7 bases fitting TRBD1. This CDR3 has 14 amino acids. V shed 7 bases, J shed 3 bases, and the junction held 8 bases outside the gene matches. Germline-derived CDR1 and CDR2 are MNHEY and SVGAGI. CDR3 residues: CASILVGGHTEAFF. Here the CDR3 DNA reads TGTGCCAGCATTTTAGTAGGGGGCCACACTGAAGCTTTCTTT.

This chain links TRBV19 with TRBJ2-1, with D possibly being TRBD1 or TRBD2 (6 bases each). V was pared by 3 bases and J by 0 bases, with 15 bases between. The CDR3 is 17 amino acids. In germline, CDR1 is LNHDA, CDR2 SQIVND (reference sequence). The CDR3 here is CASSIQGGRSSYNEQFF. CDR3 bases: TGTGCCAGTAGTATTCAAGGGGGGCGGAGCTCCTACAATGAGCAGTTCTTC.

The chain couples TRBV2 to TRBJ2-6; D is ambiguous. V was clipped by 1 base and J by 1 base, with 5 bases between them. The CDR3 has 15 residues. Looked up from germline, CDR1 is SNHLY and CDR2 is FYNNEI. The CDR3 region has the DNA TGTGCCAGCAGTGAAGACGGGTCTGGGGCCAACGTCCTGACTTTC. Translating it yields CASSEDGSGANVLTF.

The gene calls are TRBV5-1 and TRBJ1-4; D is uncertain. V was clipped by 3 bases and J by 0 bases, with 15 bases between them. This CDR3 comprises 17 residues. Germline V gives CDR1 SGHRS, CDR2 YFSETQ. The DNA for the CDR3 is TGCGCCAGCAGCTCGGGCCTTTCTTTTGCAACTAATGAAAAACTGTTTTTT. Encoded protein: CASSSGLSFATNEKLFF. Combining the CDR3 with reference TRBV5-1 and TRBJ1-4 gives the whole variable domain KAGVTQTPRYLIKTRGQQVTLSCSPISGHRSVSWYQQTPGQGLQFLFEYFSETQRNKGNFPGRFSGRQFSNSRSEMNVSTLELGDSALYLCASSSGLSFATNEKLFFGSGTQLSVL.

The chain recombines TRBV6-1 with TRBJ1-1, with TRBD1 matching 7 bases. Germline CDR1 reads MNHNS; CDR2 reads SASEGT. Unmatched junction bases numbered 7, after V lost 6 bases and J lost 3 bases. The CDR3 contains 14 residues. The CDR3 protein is CASRLFQGDTEAFF. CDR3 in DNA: TGTGCCAGCAGACTATTCCAGGGGGACACTGAAGCTTTCTTT.

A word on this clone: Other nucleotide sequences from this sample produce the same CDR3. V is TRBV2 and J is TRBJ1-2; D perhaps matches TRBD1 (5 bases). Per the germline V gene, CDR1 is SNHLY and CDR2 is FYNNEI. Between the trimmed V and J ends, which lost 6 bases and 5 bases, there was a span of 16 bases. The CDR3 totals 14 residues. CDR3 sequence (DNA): TGTGCCAGCAGCGGGGACGGAACGGGGTATGGCTACACCTTC. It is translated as CASSGDGTGYGYTF.

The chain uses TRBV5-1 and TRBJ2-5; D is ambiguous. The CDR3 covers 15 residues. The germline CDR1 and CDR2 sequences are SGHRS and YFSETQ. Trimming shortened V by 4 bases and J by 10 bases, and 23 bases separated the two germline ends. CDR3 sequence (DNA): TGCGCCAGCAGCATCGATCCGGATATAAAGTTGGACCAGTACTTC. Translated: CASSIDPDIKLDQYF. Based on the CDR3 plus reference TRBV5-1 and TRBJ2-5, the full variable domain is KAGVTQTPRYLIKTRGQQVTLSCSPISGHRSVSWYQQTPGQGLQFLFEYFSETQRNKGNFPGRFSGRQFSNSRSEMNVSTLELGDSALYLCASSIDPDIKLDQYFGPGTRLLVL.

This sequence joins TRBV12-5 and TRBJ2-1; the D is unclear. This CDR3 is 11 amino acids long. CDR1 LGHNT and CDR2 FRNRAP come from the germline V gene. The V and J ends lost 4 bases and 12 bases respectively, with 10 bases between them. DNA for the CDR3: TGTGCTAGTGGTTCCAACAGAGGGCAGTTCTTC. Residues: CASGSNRGQFF.

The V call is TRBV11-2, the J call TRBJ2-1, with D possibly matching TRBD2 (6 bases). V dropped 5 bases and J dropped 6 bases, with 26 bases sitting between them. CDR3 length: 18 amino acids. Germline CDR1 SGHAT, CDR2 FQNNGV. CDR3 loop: CASSGTGRLVPTTNEQFF. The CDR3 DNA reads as TGTGCCAGCAGCGGTACCGGGCGACTAGTTCCGACTACCAATGAGCAGTTCTTC.

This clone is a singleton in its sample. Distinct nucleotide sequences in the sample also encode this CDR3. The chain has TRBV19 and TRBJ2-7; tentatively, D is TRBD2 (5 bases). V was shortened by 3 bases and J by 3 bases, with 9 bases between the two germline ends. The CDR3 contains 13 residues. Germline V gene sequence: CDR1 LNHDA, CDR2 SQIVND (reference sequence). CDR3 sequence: CASSITRDYEQYF. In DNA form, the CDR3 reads TGTGCCAGTAGTATTACCCGGGACTACGAGCAGTACTTC.

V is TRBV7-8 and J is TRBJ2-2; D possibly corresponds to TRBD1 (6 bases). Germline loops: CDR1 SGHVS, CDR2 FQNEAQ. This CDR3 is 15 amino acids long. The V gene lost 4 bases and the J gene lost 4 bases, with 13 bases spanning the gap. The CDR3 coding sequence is TGTGCCAGCAGCTCGACAGGCCAACTCACCGGGGAGCTGTTTTTT. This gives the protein CASSSTGQLTGELFF.

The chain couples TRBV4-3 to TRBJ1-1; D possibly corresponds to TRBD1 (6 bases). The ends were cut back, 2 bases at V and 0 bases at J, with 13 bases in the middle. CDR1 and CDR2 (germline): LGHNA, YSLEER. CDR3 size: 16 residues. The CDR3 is CASSQKYRAMNTEAFF. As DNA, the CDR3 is TGCGCCAGCAGCCAAAAATACAGGGCCATGAACACTGAAGCTTTCTTT.

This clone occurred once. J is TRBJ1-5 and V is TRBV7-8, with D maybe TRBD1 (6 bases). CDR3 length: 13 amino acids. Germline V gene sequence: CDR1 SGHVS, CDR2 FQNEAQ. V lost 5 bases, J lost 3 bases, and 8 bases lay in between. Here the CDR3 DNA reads TGTGCCAGCAGCGGGGGGCCCAATCAGCCCCAGCATTTT. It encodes CASSGGPNQPQHF. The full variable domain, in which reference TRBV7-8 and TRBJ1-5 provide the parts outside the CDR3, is GAGVSQSPRYKVAKRGQDVALRCDPISGHVSLFWYQQALGQGPEFLTYFQNEAQLDKSGLPSDRFFAERPEGSVSTLKIQRTQQEDSAVYLCASSGGPNQPQHFGDGTRLSIL.

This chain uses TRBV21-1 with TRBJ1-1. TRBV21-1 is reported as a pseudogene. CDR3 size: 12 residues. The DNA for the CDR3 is TGTGCCAGCAGCCCGTCCTGGACTGAAGCTTTCTTT. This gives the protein CASSPSWTEAFF.

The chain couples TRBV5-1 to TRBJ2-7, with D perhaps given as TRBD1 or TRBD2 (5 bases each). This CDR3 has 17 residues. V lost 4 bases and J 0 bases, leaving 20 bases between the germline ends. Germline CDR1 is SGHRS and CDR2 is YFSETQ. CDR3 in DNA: TGCGCCAGCAGCCCAGGGTATGGAGGCCCCAGCTCCTACGAGCAGTACTTC. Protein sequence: CASSPGYGGPSSYEQYF.

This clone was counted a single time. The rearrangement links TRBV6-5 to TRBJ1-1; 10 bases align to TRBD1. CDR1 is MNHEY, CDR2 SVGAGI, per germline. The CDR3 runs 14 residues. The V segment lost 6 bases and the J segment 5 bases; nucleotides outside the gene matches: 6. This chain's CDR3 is CASRTGGEGTEAFF. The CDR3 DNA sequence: TGTGCCAGCAGGACAGGGGGCGAGGGGACTGAAGCTTTCTTT.

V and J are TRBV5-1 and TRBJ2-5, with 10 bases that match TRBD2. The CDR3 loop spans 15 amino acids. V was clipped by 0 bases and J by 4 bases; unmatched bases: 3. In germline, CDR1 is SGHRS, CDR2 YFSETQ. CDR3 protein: CASSLAASGRETQYF. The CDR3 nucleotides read TGCGCCAGCAGCTTGGCCGCTAGCGGGAGAGAGACCCAGTACTTC.

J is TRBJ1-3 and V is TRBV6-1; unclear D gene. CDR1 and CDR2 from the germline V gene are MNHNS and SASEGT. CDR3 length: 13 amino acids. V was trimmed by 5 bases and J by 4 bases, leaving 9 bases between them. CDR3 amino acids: CASSPRVGNTIYF. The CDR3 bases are TGTGCCAGCAGTCCCCGCGTCGGAAACACCATATATTTT.

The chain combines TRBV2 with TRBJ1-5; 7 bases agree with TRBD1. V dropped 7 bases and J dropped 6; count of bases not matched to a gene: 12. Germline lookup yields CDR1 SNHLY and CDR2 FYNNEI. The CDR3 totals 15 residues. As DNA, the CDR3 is TGTGCCAGCAACGAAGAGGCAGGGGGGAGTCAGCCCCAGCATTTT. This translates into CASNEEAGGSQPQHF.

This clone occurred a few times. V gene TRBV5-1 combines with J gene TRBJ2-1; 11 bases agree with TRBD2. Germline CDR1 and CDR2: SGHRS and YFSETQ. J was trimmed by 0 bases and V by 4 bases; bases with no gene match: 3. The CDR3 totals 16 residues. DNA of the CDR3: TGCGCCAGCAGCACCGGGACTAGCGGCTCCTACAATGAGCAGTTCTTC. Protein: CASSTGTSGSYNEQFF.

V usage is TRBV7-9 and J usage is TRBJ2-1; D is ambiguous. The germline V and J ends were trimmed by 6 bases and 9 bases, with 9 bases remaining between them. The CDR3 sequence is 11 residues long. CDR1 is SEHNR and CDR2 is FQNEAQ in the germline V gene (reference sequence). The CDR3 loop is CASSPGFEQFF. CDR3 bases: TGTGCCAGCAGTCCCGGATTTGAGCAGTTCTTC. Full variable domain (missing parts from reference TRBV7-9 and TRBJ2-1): DTGVSQNPRHKITKRGQNVTFRCDPISEHNRLYWYRQTLGQGPEFLTYFQNEAQLEKSRLLSDRFSAERPKGSFSTLEIQRTEQGDSAMYLCASSPGFEQFFGPGTRLTVL.

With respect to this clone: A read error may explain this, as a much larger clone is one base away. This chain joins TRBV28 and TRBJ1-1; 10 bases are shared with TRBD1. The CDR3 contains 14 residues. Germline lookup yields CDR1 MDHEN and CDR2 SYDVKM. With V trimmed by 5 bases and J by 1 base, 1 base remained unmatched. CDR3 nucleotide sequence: TGTGCCAGCAGTAGGGACAGGGGGAACACTGAAGCTTTCTTT. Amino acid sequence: CASSRDRGNTEAFF. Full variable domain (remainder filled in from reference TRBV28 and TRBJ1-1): DVKVTQSSRYLVKRTGEKVFLECVQDMDHENMFWYRQDPGLGLRLIYFSYDVKMKEKGDIPEGYSVSREKKERFSLILESASTNQTSMYLCASSRDRGNTEAFFGQGTRLTVV.

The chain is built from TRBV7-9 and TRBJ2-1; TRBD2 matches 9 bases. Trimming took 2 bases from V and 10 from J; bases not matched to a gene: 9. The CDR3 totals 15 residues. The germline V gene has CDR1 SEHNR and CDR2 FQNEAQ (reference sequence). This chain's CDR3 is CASSLISVAGVEQFF. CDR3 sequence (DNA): TGTGCCAGCAGCTTAATCTCGGTAGCGGGAGTAGAGCAGTTCTTC.